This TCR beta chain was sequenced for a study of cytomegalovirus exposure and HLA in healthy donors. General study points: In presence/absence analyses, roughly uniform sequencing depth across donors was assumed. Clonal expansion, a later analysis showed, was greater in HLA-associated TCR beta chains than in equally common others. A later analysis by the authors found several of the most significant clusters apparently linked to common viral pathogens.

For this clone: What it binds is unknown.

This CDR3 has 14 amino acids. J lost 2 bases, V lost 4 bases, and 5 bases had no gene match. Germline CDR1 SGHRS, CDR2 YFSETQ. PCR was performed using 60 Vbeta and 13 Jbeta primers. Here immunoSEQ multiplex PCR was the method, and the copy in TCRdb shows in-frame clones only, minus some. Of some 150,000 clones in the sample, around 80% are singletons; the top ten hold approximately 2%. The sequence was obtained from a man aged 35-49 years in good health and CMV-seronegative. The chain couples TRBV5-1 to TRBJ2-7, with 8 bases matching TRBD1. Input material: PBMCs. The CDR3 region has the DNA TGCGCCAGCAGCCTCGGACAGGGACCCTACGAGCAGTACTTC. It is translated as CASSLGQGPYEQYF.